This T cell receptor beta chain derives from a study of sequential checkpoint blockade in melanoma. CDR3 length equals 14 residues. CDR1 and CDR2 (germline): SNHLY, FYNNEI. The V gene lost 2 bases and the J gene lost 4 bases, with 10 bases spanning the gap. Treatment in this sample: randomized to nivolumab then ipilimumab (arm A) or the reverse (arm B). None of the patients previously received DNA-damaging chemotherapy. From thawed PBMCs, live CD3+CD8+ cells negative for CD19 and CD56 were sorted. Profiling relied on immunoSEQ multiplex PCR, and the TCRdb table lists in-frame clones only, not all of them. Here the sample spans around 18,000 clones, roughly 72% being singletons.

The input for sequencing was CD8+ T cells sorted from blood (inferred from file names), taken from a patient given nivolumab and ipilimumab in sequence. This TCR was recovered from a human donor with melanoma. The V call is TRBV2, the J call TRBJ2-3; D gene uncertain. The CDR3 DNA follows: TGTGCCAGCAGTGAATACCTCTATTCAGATACGCAGTATTTT. Protein sequence: CASSEYLYSDTQYF.